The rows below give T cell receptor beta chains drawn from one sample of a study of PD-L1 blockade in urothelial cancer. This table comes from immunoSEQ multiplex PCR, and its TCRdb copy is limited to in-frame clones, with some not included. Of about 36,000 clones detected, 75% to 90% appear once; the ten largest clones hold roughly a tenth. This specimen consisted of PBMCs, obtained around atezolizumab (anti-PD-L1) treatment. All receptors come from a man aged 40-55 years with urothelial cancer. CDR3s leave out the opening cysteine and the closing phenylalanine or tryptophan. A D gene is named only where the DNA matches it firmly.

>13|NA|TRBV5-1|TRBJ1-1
ASSWTLGPNTEAF
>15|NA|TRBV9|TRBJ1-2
ASSSLASAGANYGYT
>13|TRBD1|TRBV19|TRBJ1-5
ATKHDRGDNQPQH
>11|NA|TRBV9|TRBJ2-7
ASSVSPGDEQY
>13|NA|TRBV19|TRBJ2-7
ASSFGQQSSYEQY
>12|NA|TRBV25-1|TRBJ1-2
ASSELGGNYGYT
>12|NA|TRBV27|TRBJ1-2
ASSPQVGGDGYT
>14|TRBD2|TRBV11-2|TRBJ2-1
ASSSQAGGSYNEQF
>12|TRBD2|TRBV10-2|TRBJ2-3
ASSGAGGADTQY
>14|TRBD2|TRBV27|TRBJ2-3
ASTEHSGSGRDTQY
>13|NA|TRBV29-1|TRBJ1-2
SVEVDVPPEYGYT
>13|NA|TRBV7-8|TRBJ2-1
ASSPGEQPYNEQF
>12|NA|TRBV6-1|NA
ASSPLGGSGEQY
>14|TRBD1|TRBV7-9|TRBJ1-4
ASSIGTGGANEKLF
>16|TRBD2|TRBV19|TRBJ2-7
ASSIRGLRLAGEYEQY
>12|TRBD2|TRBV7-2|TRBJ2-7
ASSFSGTRGEQY
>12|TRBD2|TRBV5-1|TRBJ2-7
ASSLTGGQYEQY
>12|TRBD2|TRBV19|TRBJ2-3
ASSIDVTSGAQY
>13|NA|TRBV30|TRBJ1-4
AWGATGQGSEKLF
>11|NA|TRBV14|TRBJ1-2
ASSQDRGYGYT
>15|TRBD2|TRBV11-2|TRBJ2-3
ASSLATSGRSTDTQY
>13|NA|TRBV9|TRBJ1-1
ASSVGEGPHTEAF
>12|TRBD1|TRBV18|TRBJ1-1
ASSSNGQGTEAF
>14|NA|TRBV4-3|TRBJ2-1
ASSQDFGGSYNEQF
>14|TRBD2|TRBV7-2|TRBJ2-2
ASSSSGRAVTGELF
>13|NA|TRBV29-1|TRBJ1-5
SVLAGANSNQPQH
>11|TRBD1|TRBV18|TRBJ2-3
ASSRSGGDTQY
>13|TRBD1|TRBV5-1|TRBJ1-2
ASSWRTGGNYGYT
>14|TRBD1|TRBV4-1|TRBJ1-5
ASSQDLIQGNQPQH
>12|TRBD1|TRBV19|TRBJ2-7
ASSTRQGRYEQY
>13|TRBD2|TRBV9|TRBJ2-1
ASSVTSGRDNEQF
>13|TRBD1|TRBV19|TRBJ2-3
ASRSGQSHTDTQY
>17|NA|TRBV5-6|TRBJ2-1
ASSLPGYGYRSSYNEQF
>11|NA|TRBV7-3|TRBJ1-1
ASSLSAGAEAF
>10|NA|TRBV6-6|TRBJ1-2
ASSSDSYGYT
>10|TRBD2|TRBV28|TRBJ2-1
ASSSHPTSAF
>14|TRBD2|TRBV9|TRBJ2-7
ASSEGGEREGNEQY
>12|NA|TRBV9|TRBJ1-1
ASSVDRAGTEAF
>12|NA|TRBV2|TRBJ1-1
ASSERQGNTEAF
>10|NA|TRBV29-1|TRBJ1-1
SVEKQNTEAF
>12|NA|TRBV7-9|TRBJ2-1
ASSLESGYNEQF
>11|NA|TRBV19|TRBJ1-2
ASKAGPNYGYT
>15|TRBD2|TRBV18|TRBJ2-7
ASSPAGVTVSSYEQY
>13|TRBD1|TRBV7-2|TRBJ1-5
ASSLDSDRGQPQH
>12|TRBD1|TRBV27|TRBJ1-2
ASSNARGFGGYT
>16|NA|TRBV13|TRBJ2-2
ASRFKVTGQSGVGELF
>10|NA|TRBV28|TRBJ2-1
ASSQGVREQF
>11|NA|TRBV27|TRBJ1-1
ASFQGQNTEAF
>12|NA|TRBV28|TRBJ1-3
ASSLGGSGNTIY